This T cell receptor beta chain was identified during a study of blood T cell repertoires in COVID-19. Background on the study: Samples of COVID-19 (acute and convalescent) were obtained from the United States, Italy and Spain.

Germline CDR1 and CDR2: SGHTA and FQGNSA. The CDR3 is made up of 17 amino acids. V was pared by 5 bases and J by 1 base, with 12 bases of the junction left unmatched. Sequencing was performed with immunoSEQ multiplex PCR; in TCRdb, only in-frame clones are kept and a portion is missing. The sample contains approximately 500,000 clones, roughly 89% of which appear only once. Seattle cases were enrolled at active infection and followed longitudinally. This TCR derives from a woman aged 45-65 years with COVID-19, enrolled during active disease. The sequencing input was peripheral blood. This rearrangement joins TRBV7-2 to TRBJ2-3; 7 positions match TRBD2. The DNA of the CDR3 is TGTGCCAGCAGCCCCCTGGGGAGCGGGGTAGGCACAGATACGCAGTATTTT. Protein sequence: CASSPLGSGVGTDTQYF.